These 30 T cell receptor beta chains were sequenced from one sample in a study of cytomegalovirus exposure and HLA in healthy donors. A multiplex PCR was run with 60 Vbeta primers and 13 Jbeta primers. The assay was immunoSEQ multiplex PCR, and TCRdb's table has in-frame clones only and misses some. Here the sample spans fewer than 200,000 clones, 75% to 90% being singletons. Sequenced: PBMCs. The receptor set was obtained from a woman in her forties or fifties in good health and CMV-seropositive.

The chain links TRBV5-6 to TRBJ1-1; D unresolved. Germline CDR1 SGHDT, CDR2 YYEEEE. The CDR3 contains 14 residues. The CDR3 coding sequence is TGTTCGTCTGCTCTAGCGAGTGAGCTGATGTTGACTTTCTTT. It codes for CSSALASELMLTFF.

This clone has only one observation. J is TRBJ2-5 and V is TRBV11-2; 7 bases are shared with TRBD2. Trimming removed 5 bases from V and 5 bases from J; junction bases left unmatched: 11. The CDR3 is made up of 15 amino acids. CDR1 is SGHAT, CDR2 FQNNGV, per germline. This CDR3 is CASSPVGGRSETQYF. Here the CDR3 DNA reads TGTGCCAGCAGCCCTGTGGGCGGGAGATCGGAGACCCAGTACTTC. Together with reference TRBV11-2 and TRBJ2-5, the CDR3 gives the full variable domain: EAGVAQSPRYKIIEKRQSVAFWCNPISGHATLYWYQQILGQGPKLLIQFQNNGVVDDSQLPKDRFSAERLKGVDSTLKIQPAKLEDSAVYLCASSPVGGRSETQYFGPGTRLLVL.

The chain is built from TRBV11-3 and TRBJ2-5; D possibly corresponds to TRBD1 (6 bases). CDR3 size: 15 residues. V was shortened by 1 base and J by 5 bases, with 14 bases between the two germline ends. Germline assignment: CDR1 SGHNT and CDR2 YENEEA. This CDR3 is CASSLGGRGDETQYF. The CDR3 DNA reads TGTGCCAGCAGCTTAGGTGGCAGGGGCGATGAGACCCAGTACTTC. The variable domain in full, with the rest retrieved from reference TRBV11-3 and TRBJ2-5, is EAGVVQSPRYKIIEKKQPVAFWCNPISGHNTLYWYLQNLGQGPELLIRYENEEAVDDSQLPKDRFSAERLKGVDSTLKIQPAELGDSAVYLCASSLGGRGDETQYFGPGTRLLVL.

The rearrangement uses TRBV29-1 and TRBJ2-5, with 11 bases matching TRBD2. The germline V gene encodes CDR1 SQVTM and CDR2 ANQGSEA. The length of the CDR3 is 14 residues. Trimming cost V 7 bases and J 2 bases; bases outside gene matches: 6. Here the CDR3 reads CSDSRLAGQETQYF. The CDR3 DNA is TGCAGCGATAGCAGACTAGCGGGGCAAGAGACCCAGTACTTC.

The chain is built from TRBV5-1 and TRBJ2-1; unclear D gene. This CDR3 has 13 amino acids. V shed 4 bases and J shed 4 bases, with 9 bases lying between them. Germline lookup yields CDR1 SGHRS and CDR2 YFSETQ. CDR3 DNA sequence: TGCGCCAGCAGCGTGGATCATTACAATGAGCAGTTCTTC. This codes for CASSVDHYNEQFF.

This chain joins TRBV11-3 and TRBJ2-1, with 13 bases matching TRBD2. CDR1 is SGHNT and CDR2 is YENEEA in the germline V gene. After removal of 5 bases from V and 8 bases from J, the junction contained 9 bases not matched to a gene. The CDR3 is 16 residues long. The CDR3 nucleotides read TGTGCCAGCAGCCCTAGGACTAGCGGGAGTTTGGATGAGCAGTTCTTC. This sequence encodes CASSPRTSGSLDEQFF.

The DNA of the CDR3 is TGTGCCAGCAGTGAAGCTACTAGCTTTTGGGGGACCCAGTACTTC. Translation gives CASSEATSFWGTQYF. The chain uses TRBV6-1 and TRBJ2-5; a possible D gene is TRBD2 (6 bases). The V gene's germline CDR1 is MNHNS and CDR2 SASEGT. Trimming pared 0 bases from V and 7 bases from J, leaving 15 bases between. The CDR3 sequence is 15 residues long.

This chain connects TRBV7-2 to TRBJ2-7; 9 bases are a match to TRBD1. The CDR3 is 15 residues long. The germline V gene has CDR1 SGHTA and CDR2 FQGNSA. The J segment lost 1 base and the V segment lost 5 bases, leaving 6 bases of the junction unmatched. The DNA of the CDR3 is TGTGCCAGCAGCACACAGGGGGCGGAGTCCTACGAGCAGTACTTC. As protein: CASSTQGAESYEQYF.

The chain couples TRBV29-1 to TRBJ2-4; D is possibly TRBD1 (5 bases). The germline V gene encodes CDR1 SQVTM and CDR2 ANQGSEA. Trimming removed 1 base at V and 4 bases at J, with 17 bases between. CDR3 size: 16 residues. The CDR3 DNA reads TGCAGCGTTGAAGCGGAAGGGGAAAAGGGGAAAAACATTCAGTACTTC. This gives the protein CSVEAEGEKGKNIQYF.

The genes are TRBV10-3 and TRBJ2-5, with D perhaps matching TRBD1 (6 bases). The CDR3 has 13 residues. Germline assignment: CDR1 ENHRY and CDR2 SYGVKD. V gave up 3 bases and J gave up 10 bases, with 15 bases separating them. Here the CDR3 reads CAISDSGLRGQYF. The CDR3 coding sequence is TGTGCCATCAGTGATTCCGGGCTCAGGGGCCAGTACTTC.

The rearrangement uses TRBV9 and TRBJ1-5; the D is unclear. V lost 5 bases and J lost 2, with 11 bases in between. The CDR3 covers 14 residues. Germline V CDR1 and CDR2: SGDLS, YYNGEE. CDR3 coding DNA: TGTGCCAGCAGTGGCGGTTCGGGCAATCAGCCCCAGCATTTT. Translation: CASSGGSGNQPQHF.

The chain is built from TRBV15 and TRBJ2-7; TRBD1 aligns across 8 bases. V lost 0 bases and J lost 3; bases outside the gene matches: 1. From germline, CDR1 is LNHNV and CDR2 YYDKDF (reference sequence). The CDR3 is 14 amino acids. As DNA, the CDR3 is TGTGCCACCAGCAGAGACAGGGGGCTCTACGAGCAGTACTTC. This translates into CATSRDRGLYEQYF.

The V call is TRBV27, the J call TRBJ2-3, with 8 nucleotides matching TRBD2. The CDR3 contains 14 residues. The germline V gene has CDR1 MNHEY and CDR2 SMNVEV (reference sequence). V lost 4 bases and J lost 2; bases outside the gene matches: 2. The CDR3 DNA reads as TGTGCCAGCAGTTCGCGGGGGGCCACAGATACGCAGTATTTT. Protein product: CASSSRGATDTQYF.

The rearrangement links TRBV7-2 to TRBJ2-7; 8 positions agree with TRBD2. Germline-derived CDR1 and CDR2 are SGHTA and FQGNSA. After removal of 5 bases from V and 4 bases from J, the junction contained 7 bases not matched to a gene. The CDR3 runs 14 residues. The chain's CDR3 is CASSPAGAGYEQYF. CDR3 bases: TGTGCCAGCAGCCCAGCGGGAGCGGGGTACGAGCAGTACTTC.

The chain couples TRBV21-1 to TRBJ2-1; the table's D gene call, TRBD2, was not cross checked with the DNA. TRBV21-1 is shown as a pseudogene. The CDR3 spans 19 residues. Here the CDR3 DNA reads TGTGCCAGCAGCAATGGGAGGCCGCCGTGCCTCAGCTCCTACAATGAGCAGTTCTTC. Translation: CASSNGRPPCLSSYNEQFF.

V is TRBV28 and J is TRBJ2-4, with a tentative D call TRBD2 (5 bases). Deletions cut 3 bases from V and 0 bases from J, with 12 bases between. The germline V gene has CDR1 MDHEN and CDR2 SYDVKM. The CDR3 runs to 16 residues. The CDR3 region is CASSFAAGLAKNIQYF. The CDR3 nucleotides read TGTGCCAGCAGTTTCGCGGCAGGACTAGCCAAAAACATTCAGTACTTC.

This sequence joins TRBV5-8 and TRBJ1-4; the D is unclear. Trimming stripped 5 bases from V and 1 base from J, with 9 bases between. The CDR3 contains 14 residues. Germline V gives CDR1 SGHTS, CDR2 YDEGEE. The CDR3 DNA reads TGTGCCAGCAGGAACAGACGAACTAATGAAAAACTGTTTTTT. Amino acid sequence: CASRNRRTNEKLFF.

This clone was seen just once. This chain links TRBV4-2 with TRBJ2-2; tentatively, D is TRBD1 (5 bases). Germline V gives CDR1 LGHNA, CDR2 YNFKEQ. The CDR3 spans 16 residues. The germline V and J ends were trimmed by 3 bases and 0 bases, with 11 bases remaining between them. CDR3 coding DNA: TGTGCCAGCAGCCATCTCAGGGTGGCGAACACCGGGGAGCTGTTTTTT. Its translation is CASSHLRVANTGELFF.

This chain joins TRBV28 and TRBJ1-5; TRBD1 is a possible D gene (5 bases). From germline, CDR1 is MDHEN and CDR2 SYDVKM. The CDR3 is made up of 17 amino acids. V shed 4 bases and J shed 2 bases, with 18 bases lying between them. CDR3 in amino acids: CASSSPLRRGGNQPQHF. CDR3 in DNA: TGTGCCAGCAGTTCACCTTTGCGGAGGGGCGGCAATCAGCCCCAGCATTTT.

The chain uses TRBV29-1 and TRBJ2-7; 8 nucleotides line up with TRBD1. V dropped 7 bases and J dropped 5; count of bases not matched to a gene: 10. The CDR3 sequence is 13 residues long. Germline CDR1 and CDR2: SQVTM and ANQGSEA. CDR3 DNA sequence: TGCAGCGCCCGACAGGGGTGGTCGGACGAGCAGTACTTC. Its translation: CSARQGWSDEQYF.

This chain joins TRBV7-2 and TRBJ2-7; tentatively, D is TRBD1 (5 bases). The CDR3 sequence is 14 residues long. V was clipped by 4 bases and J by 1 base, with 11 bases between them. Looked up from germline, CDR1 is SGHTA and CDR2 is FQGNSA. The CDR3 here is CASSYPQGSYEQYF. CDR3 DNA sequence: TGTGCCAGCAGCTACCCCCAGGGATCCTACGAGCAGTACTTC.

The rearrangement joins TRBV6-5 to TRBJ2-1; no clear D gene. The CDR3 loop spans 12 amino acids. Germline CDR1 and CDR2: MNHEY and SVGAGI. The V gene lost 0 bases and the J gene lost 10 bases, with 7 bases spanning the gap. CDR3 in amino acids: CASSYSKLEQFF. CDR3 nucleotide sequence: TGTGCCAGCAGTTACTCGAAGCTGGAGCAGTTCTTC.

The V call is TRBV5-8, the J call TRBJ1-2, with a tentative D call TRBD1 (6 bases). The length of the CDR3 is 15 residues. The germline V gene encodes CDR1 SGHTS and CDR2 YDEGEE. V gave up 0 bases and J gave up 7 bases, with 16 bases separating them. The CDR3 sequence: CASSLGFGTTSGYTF. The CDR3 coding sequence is TGTGCCAGCAGCTTGGGTTTCGGGACAACAAGTGGCTACACCTTC.

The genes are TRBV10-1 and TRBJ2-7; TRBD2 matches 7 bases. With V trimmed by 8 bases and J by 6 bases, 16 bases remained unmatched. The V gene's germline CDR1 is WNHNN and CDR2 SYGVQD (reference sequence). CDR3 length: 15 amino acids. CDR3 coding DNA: TGCGCCAGCCTCGATGGGGGAGGGACCTGTGGCGAGCAGTACTTC. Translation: CASLDGGGTCGEQYF.

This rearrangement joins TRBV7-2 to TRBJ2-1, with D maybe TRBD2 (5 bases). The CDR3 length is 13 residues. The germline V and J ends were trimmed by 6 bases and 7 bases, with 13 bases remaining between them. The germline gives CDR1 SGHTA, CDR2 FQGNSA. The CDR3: CASSRPSLNEQFF. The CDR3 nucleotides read TGTGCCAGCAGTAGGCCTAGCCTTAATGAGCAGTTCTTC.

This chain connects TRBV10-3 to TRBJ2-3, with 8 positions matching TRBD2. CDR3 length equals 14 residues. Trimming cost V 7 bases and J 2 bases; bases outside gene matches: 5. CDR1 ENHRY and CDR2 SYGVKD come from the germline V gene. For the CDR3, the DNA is TGTGCCATCAAACGGGAGGGCACCACAGATACGCAGTATTTT. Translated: CAIKREGTTDTQYF.

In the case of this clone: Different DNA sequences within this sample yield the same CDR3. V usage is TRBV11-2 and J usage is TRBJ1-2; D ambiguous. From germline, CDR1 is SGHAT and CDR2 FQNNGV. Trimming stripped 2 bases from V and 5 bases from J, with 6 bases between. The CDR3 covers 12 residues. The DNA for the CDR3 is TGTGCCAGCAGCTTATCAGGTTATGGCTACACCTTC. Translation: CASSLSGYGYTF.

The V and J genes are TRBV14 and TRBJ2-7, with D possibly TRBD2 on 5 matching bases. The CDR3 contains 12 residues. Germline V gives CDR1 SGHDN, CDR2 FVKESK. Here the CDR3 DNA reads TGTGCTACCGGAGGATTCTCCTACGAGCAGTACTTC. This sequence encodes CATGGFSYEQYF.

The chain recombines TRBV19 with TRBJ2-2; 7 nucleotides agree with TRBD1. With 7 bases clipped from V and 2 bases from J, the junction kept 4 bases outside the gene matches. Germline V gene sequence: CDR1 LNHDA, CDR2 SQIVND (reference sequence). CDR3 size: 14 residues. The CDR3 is CASNRGLNTGELFF. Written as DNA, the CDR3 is TGTGCCAGTAACAGGGGCCTCAACACCGGGGAGCTGTTTTTT. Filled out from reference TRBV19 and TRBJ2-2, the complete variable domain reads DGGITQSPKYLFRKEGQNVTLSCEQNLNHDAMYWYRQDPGQGLRLIYYSQIVNDFQKGDIAEGYSVSREKKESFPLTVTSAQKNPTAFYLCASNRGLNTGELFFGEGSRLTVL.

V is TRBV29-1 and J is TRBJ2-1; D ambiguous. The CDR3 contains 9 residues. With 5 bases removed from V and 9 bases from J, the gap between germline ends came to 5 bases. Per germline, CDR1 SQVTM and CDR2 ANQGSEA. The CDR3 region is CSVSGEQFF. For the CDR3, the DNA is TGCAGCGTTTCGGGTGAGCAGTTCTTC.